This T cell receptor beta chain was found in a study of follicular helper T cells after annual influenza vaccination. For the study at large: For some subjects, blood spans the 2013-2014, 2014-2015 and 2015-2016 annual vaccinations. Findings and caveats of the study: ICOS+CD38+ cTfh clonality change tracked circulating plasmablast frequency change.

The length of the CDR3 is 16 residues. Germline V gives CDR1 MGHRA, CDR2 YSYEKL. V gave up 4 bases and J gave up 5 bases; unmatched junction bases: 10. Repertoires were generated with immunoSEQ multiplex PCR, while TCRdb's copy carries only in-frame clones and drops some. The repertoire holds thousands of clones, 82% seen once, with approximately 2% in the top ten. As to time point: 2015-2016 season, pre-vaccination. Blood volume per time point ranged from about 40 to 110 mL. Of note for this clone: Its antigen remains unidentified.

The specimen comprised CXCR5+ CD38- circulating T follicular helper cells from blood, sampled on the day of influenza vaccination. Subset indicated: circulating Tfh, non-naive CD4+CXCR5+PD-1+ (ICOS+CD38+ or ICOS-CD38-). This chain joins TRBV4-1 and TRBJ1-4, with 7 nucleotides matching TRBD1. The sequence was obtained from an adult who received the influenza vaccine. CDR3 nucleotide sequence: TGCGCCAGCAGCCGTAACCCGGGACAGAGAAATGAAAAACTGTTTTTT. Translating it yields CASSRNPGQRNEKLFF.